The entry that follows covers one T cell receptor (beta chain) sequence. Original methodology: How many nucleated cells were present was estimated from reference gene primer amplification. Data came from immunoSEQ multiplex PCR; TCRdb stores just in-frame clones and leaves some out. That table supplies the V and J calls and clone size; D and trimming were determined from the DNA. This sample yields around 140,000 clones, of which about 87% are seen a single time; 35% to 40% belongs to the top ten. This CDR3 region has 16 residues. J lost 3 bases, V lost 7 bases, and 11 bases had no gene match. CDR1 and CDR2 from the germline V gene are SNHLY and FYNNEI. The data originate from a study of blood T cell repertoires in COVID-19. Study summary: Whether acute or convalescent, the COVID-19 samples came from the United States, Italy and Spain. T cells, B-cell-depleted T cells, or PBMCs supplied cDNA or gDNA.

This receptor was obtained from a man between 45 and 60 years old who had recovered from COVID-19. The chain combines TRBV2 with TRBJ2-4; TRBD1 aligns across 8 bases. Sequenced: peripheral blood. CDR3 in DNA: TGTGCCAGCATAAGGTTGGACAGGGTTTTCAAAAACATTCAGTACTTC. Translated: CASIRLDRVFKNIQYF.